The sequence of this T cell receptor beta chain was determined in a study of blood T cell repertoires in COVID-19. The age range of participants was 18 to 89 years, with residence in around 22 US areas. TCRdb keeps only in-frame clones here, not all; method: immunoSEQ multiplex PCR. This table holds approximately 230,000 clones, 65% to 90% found once. CDR3 size: 15 residues. The trim removed 0 bases at V and 6 bases at J, leaving 6 bases unmatched. The germline V gene has CDR1 SGDLS and CDR2 YYNGEE. This clone occurred a few times. This clonotype originated in a middle-aged man who had recovered from COVID-19. Sequencing was done on a sample of PBMCs or T cells enriched from blood (not recorded which). The chain has TRBV9 and TRBJ2-1, with TRBD1 matching 7 bases. The CDR3 sequence: CASSVAGQGVNEQFF. The CDR3 DNA follows: TGTGCCAGCAGCGTAGCGGGGCAGGGGGTCAATGAGCAGTTCTTC. Full variable domain (rest looked up from reference TRBV9 and TRBJ2-1): DSGVTQTPKHLITATGQRVTLRCSPRSGDLSVYWYQQSLDQGLQFLIQYYNGEERAKGNILERFSAQQFPDLHSELNLSSLELGDSALYFCASSVAGQGVNEQFFGPGTRLTVL.